This entry lists 23 T cell receptor beta chains sequenced from one sample in a study of T cells in Graves' hyperthyroidism and ophthalmopathy. RNA transcripts yielded amplified TCR beta CDR3 regions. RT-PCR in the first round (using the HTBI primer set) targeted the TCR CDR3. TCRdb reanalysed the multiplex PCR reads using MiXCR and keeps one entry per CDR3 protein. The sample has about 400,000 distinct CDR3 sequences, approximately 14% seen once. The sequenced sample was blood. The receptors were gathered from a woman aged 60-75 years with Graves' ophthalmopathy.

Concerning this clonotype itself: A much larger clone lies one base from this, so it may be a read error. This chain links TRBV24-1 with TRBJ1-6; D possibly corresponds to TRBD1 (5 bases). Trimming pared 8 bases from V and 4 bases from J, leaving 14 bases between. The CDR3 sequence is 15 residues long. CDR1 is KGHDR, CDR2 SFDVKD, per germline. The CDR3 region is CATNGEGLYNSPLHF. Here the CDR3 DNA reads TGTGCCACCAACGGAGAGGGGTTGTATAATTCACCCCTCCACTTT.

This clonotype was seen at least ten times. The rearrangement links TRBV20-1 to TRBJ2-7; 12 bases fit TRBD2. The CDR3 length is 17 residues. The J segment lost 0 bases and the V segment lost 2 bases, leaving 8 bases of the junction unmatched. Germline lookup yields CDR1 DFQATT and CDR2 SNEGSKA (reference sequence). In DNA, the CDR3 is TGCAGTGCTAGACCTAGCGGGAGGGCCGAACACTCCTACGAGCAGTACTTC. It codes for CSARPSGRAEHSYEQYF.

Points on this clonotype: Just one base apart from a much larger clone, this may be a read error. The chain recombines TRBV6-2 or TRBV6-3 with TRBJ2-2; TRBD2 agrees at 9 bases. In germline, CDR1 is MNHEY, CDR2 SVGEGT. J gave up 7 bases and V 6 bases, and 9 bases lay outside the gene matches. The CDR3 consists of 15 residues. CDR3: CASRLSGSGSGELFF. In DNA, the CDR3 is TGTGCCAGCAGACTTAGCGGGAGCGGAAGCGGGGAGCTGTTTTTT.

This clonotype has just a few counts. The V and J genes are TRBV19 and TRBJ2-2; D is undetermined. The V gene lost 7 bases and the J gene lost 6 bases, with 15 bases spanning the gap. The CDR3 runs to 14 residues. Germline V lookup: CDR1 LNHDA, CDR2 SQIVND (reference sequence). CDR3 sequence reads: CASIEESRAGELFF. CDR3 nucleotides: TGTGCCAGTATTGAGGAGAGCAGAGCCGGGGAGCTGTTTTTT.

DNA of the CDR3: TGTGCCAGCAACCTCGCTGGAGGGACCGGGGAGCTGTTTTTT. This codes for CASNLAGGTGELFF. This chain connects TRBV6-1 to TRBJ2-2, with D possibly being TRBD2 (6 bases). Trimming stripped 7 bases from V and 5 bases from J, with 14 bases between. The CDR3 loop spans 14 amino acids. The germline CDR1 and CDR2 sequences are MNHNS and SASEGT.

V usage is TRBV18 and J usage is TRBJ2-7, with TRBD1 identical over 7 bases. In germline, CDR1 is KGHSH, CDR2 LQKENI. V gave up 4 bases and J gave up 5 bases; unmatched junction bases: 5. The CDR3 is 13 residues long. This chain's CDR3 is CASSRDRDNEQYF. The CDR3 coding sequence is TGTGCCAGCTCACGAGACAGGGACAACGAGCAGTACTTC. Complete variable domain (other parts from reference TRBV18 and TRBJ2-7): NAGVMQNPRHLVRRRGQEARLRCSPMKGHSHVYWYRQLPEEGLKFMVYLQKENIIDESGMPKERFSAEFPKEGPSILRIQQVVRGDSAAYFCASSRDRDNEQYFGPGTRLTVT.

This clonotype was observed a handful of times. A much larger clone lies a single base off, so this may be a read error. The chain links TRBV7-2 to TRBJ2-5, with D hard to call. Germline assignment: CDR1 SGHTA and CDR2 FQGNSA. CDR3 length: 15 residues. V was clipped by 0 bases and J by 0 bases, with 8 bases between them. CDR3: CASSLAASYQETQYF. The DNA of the CDR3 is TGTGCCAGCAGCTTAGCGGCATCGTACCAAGAGACCCAGTACTTC.

This clonotype was seen at least ten times. The chain is built from TRBV2 and TRBJ2-2; 11 bases line up with TRBD2. Germline CDR1 is SNHLY and CDR2 is FYNNEI. The CDR3 spans 18 residues. V gave up 7 bases and J gave up 0 bases; unmatched junction bases: 10. The chain's CDR3 is CASTGTSGYHANTGELFF. In DNA form, the CDR3 reads TGTGCCAGCACCGGGACTAGCGGATACCACGCGAACACCGGGGAGCTGTTTTTT.

This clonotype showed up just a few times. A read error is possible here, since a much larger clone lies one base away. V gene TRBV18 combines with J gene TRBJ2-3; D might be TRBD1 or TRBD2, each matching 5 bases. Germline V lookup: CDR1 KGHSH, CDR2 LQKENI. CDR3 length: 15 amino acids. CDR3 sequence (DNA): TGTGCCGGCTCGGCCGAGGGGCGCGACACAGATACGCAGTATTTT. The encoded protein is CAGSAEGRDTDTQYF.

This clonotype came up many times. This chain joins TRBV2 and TRBJ2-5; TRBD2 might be the D (5 bases). The CDR3 runs 14 residues. Trimming left V 6 bases short and J 5 bases short, with 16 bases between. Germline V gives CDR1 SNHLY, CDR2 FYNNEI. The CDR3: CASSREGSIETQYF. Here the CDR3 DNA reads TGTGCCAGCAGCCGAGAGGGCTCTATCGAGACCCAGTACTTC.

This clonotype was counted ten times or more. The V and J genes are TRBV6-1 and TRBJ1-5; no clear D. In germline, CDR1 is MNHNS, CDR2 SASEGT. The CDR3 has 14 residues. Trimming pared 8 bases from V and 6 bases from J, leaving 17 bases between. This CDR3 reads CASRKEAGPQPQHF. DNA for the CDR3: TGTGCCAGCCGTAAAGAGGCAGGCCCTCAGCCCCAGCATTTT.

This clonotype was recorded a few times. The V and J genes are TRBV5-1 and TRBJ2-1, with a tentative D call TRBD2 (6 bases). Trimming took off 4 bases at V and 2 bases at J, with 13 bases between the two ends. The CDR3 is made up of 15 amino acids. The V gene's germline CDR1 is SGHRS and CDR2 YFSETQ. CDR3 sequence: CASSRISGTYNEQFF. As DNA, the CDR3 is TGCGCCAGCAGCCGGATTAGCGGAACCTACAATGAGCAGTTCTTC.

This clonotype was recorded at least ten times. The chain uses TRBV4-1 and TRBJ2-7; TRBD2 might be the D (5 bases). The CDR3 sequence is 14 residues long. V gave up 2 bases and J gave up 0 bases, with 8 bases separating them. Germline values: CDR1 MGHRA, CDR2 YSYEKL. The CDR3 nucleotides read TGCGCCAGCAGCCAAAAGGACTTCTCCTACGAGCAGTACTTC. Translating it yields CASSQKDFSYEQYF.

This clonotype was detected only a few times. A read error may be the cause here, since a much bigger clone is one base away. This chain joins TRBV5-1 and TRBJ1-1; the D is unclear. Germline assignment: CDR1 SGHRS and CDR2 YFSETQ. The length of the CDR3 is 15 residues. In DNA, the CDR3 is TGTGCCAGCAGCGTAGGTAACCGAGGGAGCACTGAAGCTTTCTTT. Protein sequence: CASSVGNRGSTEAFF.

This clonotype appeared many times. This chain uses TRBV3-1 with TRBJ2-3; 9 bases agree with TRBD2. The CDR3 is 17 amino acids. Looked up from germline, CDR1 is LGHDT and CDR2 is YNNKEL (reference sequence). V shed 0 bases and J 3 bases; nucleotides not matched to a gene: 7. The CDR3 DNA reads as TGTGCCAGCAGCCAAGATTTCGGCGGGAGGGGGACAGATACGCAGTATTTT. As protein: CASSQDFGGRGTDTQYF.

This clonotype was seen at least ten times. The V and J genes are TRBV28 and TRBJ2-4, with D uncertain. The CDR3 is made up of 15 amino acids. Trimming cost V 1 base and J 6 bases, with 13 bases left between them. The germline CDR1 and CDR2 sequences are MDHEN and SYDVKM. CDR3 nucleotides: TGTGCCAGCAGTTTATCATTAAGTCGCAGAAACATTCAGTACTTC. Translation gives CASSLSLSRRNIQYF.

V usage is TRBV6-1 and J usage is TRBJ2-7; TRBD2 matches at 8 bases. Germline-derived CDR1 and CDR2 are MNHNS and SASEGT. The CDR3 sequence is 13 residues long. V shed 6 bases, J shed 6 bases, and the junction held 7 bases outside the gene matches. CDR3 loop: CASRLTSAREQYF. CDR3 sequence (DNA): TGTGCCAGCAGGCTGACTAGCGCCCGCGAGCAGTACTTC.

This clonotype was seen a few times. The chain has TRBV24-1 and TRBJ2-2; 7 bases align to TRBD2. The germline V gene has CDR1 KGHDR and CDR2 SFDVKD. Unmatched junction bases numbered 16, after V lost 0 bases and J lost 1 base. The CDR3 has 21 amino acids. The DNA of the CDR3 is TGTGCCACCAGTGATTTGCTATGGCCCGGGGCGGGAGTCCGGAACACCGGGGAGCTGTTTTTT. This codes for CATSDLLWPGAGVRNTGELFF.

This clonotype has a count of ten or more. The rearrangement uses TRBV2 and TRBJ2-7, with 10 nucleotides matching TRBD2. CDR3 length equals 14 residues. Germline assignment: CDR1 SNHLY and CDR2 FYNNEI. J lost 3 bases, V lost 11 bases, and 10 bases had no gene match. CDR3 DNA sequence: TGTGCCGGAGGTTCTCTAGCGGGAGACTACGAGCAGTACTTC. It encodes CAGGSLAGDYEQYF.

This clonotype came up many times. The CDR3 region has the DNA TGTGCTAGTGGTTTGTTGCGGGAGGACACCGGGGAGCTGTTTTTT. It yields the protein CASGLLREDTGELFF. This chain joins TRBV12-5 and TRBJ2-2, with 8 bases fitting TRBD2. The V gene end was trimmed by 2 bases and the J gene end by 3 bases; junction bases not matched to a gene: 2. Germline lookup yields CDR1 LGHNT and CDR2 FRNRAP. This CDR3 is 15 amino acids long.

The chain recombines TRBV7-2 with TRBJ2-3; a possible D gene is TRBD2 (7 bases). With 1 base removed from V and 4 bases from J, the gap between germline ends came to 12 bases. The CDR3 runs 15 residues. Looked up from germline, CDR1 is SGHTA and CDR2 is FQGNSA. The CDR3 spells CASSLGGGGPDTQYF. The CDR3 DNA follows: TGTGCCAGCAGCTTAGGGGGGGGGGGCCCAGATACGCAGTATTTT. Drawing the rest from reference TRBV7-2 and TRBJ2-3, the complete variable domain is GAGVSQSPSNKVTEKGKDVELRCDPISGHTALYWYRQSLGQGLEFLIYFQGNSAPDKSGLPSDRFSAERTGGSVSTLTIQRTQQEDSAVYLCASSLGGGGPDTQYFGPGTRLTVL.

Many counts were recorded for this clonotype. The rearrangement joins TRBV9 to TRBJ1-5, with D possibly TRBD1 on 5 matching bases. CDR1 SGDLS and CDR2 YYNGEE come from the germline V gene. Trimming shortened V by 3 bases and J by 7 bases, and 14 bases separated the two germline ends. This CDR3 has 14 residues. CDR3 coding DNA: TGTGCCAGCAGCGCCGACCAGGGACCACAGCCCCAGCATTTT. Translation: CASSADQGPQPQHF. The complete variable domain, with remaining parts taken from reference TRBV9 and TRBJ1-5, reads DSGVTQTPKHLITATGQRVTLRCSPRSGDLSVYWYQQSLDQGLQFLIQYYNGEERAKGNILERFSAQQFPDLHSELNLSSLELGDSALYFCASSADQGPQPQHFGDGTRLSIL.

This clonotype has a count of ten or more. V and J are TRBV10-1 and TRBJ2-5, with D possibly called TRBD1 or TRBD2 (5 bases each). Germline lookup yields CDR1 WNHNN and CDR2 SYGVQD (reference sequence). V gave up 6 bases and J gave up 3 bases, with 11 bases separating them. CDR3 length: 13 residues. The CDR3 DNA sequence: TGCGCCAGCAGCCGAGGGACGAAAGAGACCCAGTACTTC. This encodes CASSRGTKETQYF.